Below, 8 T cell receptor beta chains from the same sample are listed, as sequenced in a study of T cell repertoires in cytomegalovirus infection. Antigen specificity for these receptors is unknown. TCRdb re-analysed the reads in MiXCR, keeping a single row per CDR3 protein. Here the sample spans approximately 730,000 distinct CDR3 sequences, roughly 33% being singletons. The sequenced sample was cultured PBMCs, obtained from culture after CMV antigen stimulation. These receptors all come from a human donor in good health (CMV status not recorded). Some clones in this sample may be carry-over from other donors' samples.

The chain joins TRBV27 to TRBJ2-2, with 12 bases matching TRBD2. The CDR3 consists of 18 residues. Germline CDR1 is MNHEY and CDR2 is SMNVEV (reference sequence). V lost 4 bases to trimming and J lost 5 bases; unmatched junction nucleotides: 11. Here the CDR3 DNA reads TGTGCCAGCAGTTCTATCACTAGCGGGAGGTTAGGTACCGGGGAGCTGTTTTTT. This codes for CASSSITSGRLGTGELFF.

The chain uses TRBV27 and TRBJ2-3; D possibly matches TRBD1 or TRBD2 (5 bases each). Trimming pared 4 bases from V and 10 bases from J, leaving 24 bases between. The CDR3 is 16 amino acids. The germline V gene encodes CDR1 MNHEY and CDR2 SMNVEV (reference sequence). The CDR3 protein is CASSSLKGPGWRSQYF. In DNA form, the CDR3 reads TGTGCCAGCAGTTCCCTCAAGGGACCCGGCTGGCGATCGCAGTATTTT.

In this sample, this clonotype turned up many times. The rearrangement joins TRBV7-6 to TRBJ2-3, with 7 bases identical to TRBD2. CDR1 is SGHVS, CDR2 FNYEAQ, per germline. Trimming took 4 bases from V and 1 from J; bases not matched to a gene: 14. This CDR3 spans 18 amino acids. CDR3 nucleotides: TGTGCCAGCAGCTATAGAATCGGGGGGACGAGGCGCACAGATACGCAGTATTTT. This encodes CASSYRIGGTRRTDTQYF.

The chain recombines TRBV7-9 with TRBJ1-3; D is unclear. Germline V lookup: CDR1 SEHNR, CDR2 FQNEAQ (reference sequence). The ends were cut back, 5 bases at V and 0 bases at J, with 11 bases in the middle. The CDR3 loop spans 15 amino acids. The DNA of the CDR3 is TGTGCCAGCAGCCCCAGCAGAAGCTCTGGAAACACCATATATTTT. It specifies CASSPSRSSGNTIYF.

The chain is built from TRBV12-3 or TRBV12-4 and TRBJ1-2; D is possibly TRBD1 (6 bases). The V end was cut by 2 bases, the J end by 6 bases, with 10 bases between. The CDR3 sequence is 13 residues long. This CDR3 is CASSLSRTDGYTF. CDR3 coding DNA: TGTGCCAGCAGTTTAAGCCGGACAGATGGCTACACCTTC.

This chain uses TRBV20-1 with TRBJ1-5; 9 nucleotides match TRBD1. Germline V lookup: CDR1 DFQATT, CDR2 SNEGSKA (reference sequence). The V gene end was trimmed by 5 bases and the J gene end by 6 bases; junction bases not matched to a gene: 2. The CDR3 has 12 amino acids. CDR3 coding DNA: TGCAGTGCTCCGGACAGGGGTCAGCCCCAGCATTTT. Translating it yields CSAPDRGQPQHF.

This clonotype was detected ten times or more. The chain links TRBV7-2 to TRBJ2-6; weak D call: TRBD1 (6 bases). The CDR3 is 17 residues long. In germline, CDR1 is SGHTA, CDR2 FQGNSA. Trimming pared 5 bases from V and 0 bases from J, leaving 14 bases between. CDR3 region: CASSATGTSSGANVLTF. CDR3 in DNA: TGTGCCAGCAGCGCAACCGGGACAAGCTCTGGGGCCAACGTCCTGACTTTC.

This clonotype was detected ten times or more. This chain links TRBV7-8 with TRBJ2-5, with D perhaps TRBD1 (6 bases). The ends were cut back, 1 base at V and 6 bases at J, with 15 bases in the middle. This CDR3 comprises 15 residues. Germline loops: CDR1 SGHVS, CDR2 FQNEAQ. CDR3 in DNA: TGTGCCAGCAGCTTAGAAGGGCAGGGGAGAAAGACCCAGTACTTC. Translated: CASSLEGQGRKTQYF.